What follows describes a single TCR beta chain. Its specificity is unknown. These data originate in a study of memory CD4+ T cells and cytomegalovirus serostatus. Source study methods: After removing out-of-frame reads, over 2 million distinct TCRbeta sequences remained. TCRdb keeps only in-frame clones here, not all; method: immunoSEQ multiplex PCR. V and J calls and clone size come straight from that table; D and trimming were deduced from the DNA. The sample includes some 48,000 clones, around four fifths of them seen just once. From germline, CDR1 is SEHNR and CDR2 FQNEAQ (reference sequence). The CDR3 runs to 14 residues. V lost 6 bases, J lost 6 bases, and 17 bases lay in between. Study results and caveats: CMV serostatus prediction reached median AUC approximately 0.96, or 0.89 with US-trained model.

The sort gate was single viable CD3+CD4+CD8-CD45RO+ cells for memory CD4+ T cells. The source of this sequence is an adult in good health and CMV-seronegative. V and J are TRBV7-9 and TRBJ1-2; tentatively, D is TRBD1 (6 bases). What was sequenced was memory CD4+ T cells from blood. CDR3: CASRPNRVRDGYTF. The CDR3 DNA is TGTGCCAGCAGACCAAACAGGGTCCGGGATGGCTACACCTTC.